This record looks at one T cell receptor (beta chain) sequence and its context. This clonotype was counted many times. Its antigen remains undetermined. No clone much larger than this one lies a single base away; base qualities are absent. The sample is drawn from a study of T-cell memory formation after mild COVID-19 (dated by TCRdb to the early 2020s). General notes on the study: TCR sequence clusters from the two donors were largely donor specific. In two donors, T-cell clones that expanded and contracted after mild COVID-19 were followed by sequencing TCRalpha and TCRbeta repertoires longitudinally. The cohort comprised two young, previously healthy adult volunteers, one female and one male. The full study reports these points: Contracting CD4+ clones turned up mainly in the CM and EM memory subsets, whereas EMRA was where CD8+ clones were enriched. Clones contracting from day 15 to 85 had balanced CD4/CD8 phenotypes, while a second wave expanding from day 15 to 37 was biased towards CD4+. SARS-CoV-2 specificity of the second-wave clones peaking on day 37 was not confirmed. The study covered only a couple of mild cases, and larger cohorts including severe cases with pre-infection samples were considered necessary. Some responding clones were detected in pre-infection memory, which suggested that pre-existing cross-reactive memory T cells had joined the SARS-CoV-2 response.

V is shortened by 4 bases, J by 0 bases, and the region joining them spans 7 bases. The germline V gene yields SQVTM for CDR1 and ANQGSEA for CDR2. There are 13 amino acids in the CDR3, from cysteine to phenylalanine inclusive. The retained sequence is limited to the CDR3, 39 bases, with the frame set at the first base. Sequenced on an Illumina NovaSeq 6000. Using 5'RACE with constant-segment primers, TCRalpha and TCRbeta cDNA libraries were constructed, with sample barcodes and unique molecular identifiers added in the process. Trizol reagent was used to extract RNA from every sample. The libraries were amplified in two PCR steps, and the second step added a second sample barcode and Illumina TruSeq adapters. Sequencing of the libraries was done on an Illumina NovaSeq, producing 2 x 150 bp paired-end reads. In the source study's methods: Demultiplexing of reads and collapsing into UMI-guided consensus sequences were performed with migec v1.2.7. With mixcr v2.1.11, UMI consensuses were aligned to TRA and TRB V and J templates and assembled into clonotypes. Clonotypes were classified as expanded or contracted when called significant by both edgeR and NoisET, with noise models trained on biological replicates. For edgeR calls, the cutoffs were a false discovery rate-adjusted p below 0.01 and a log2 fold-change threshold of 1. PCA with hierarchical clustering of max-normalized trajectories of the 1000 most abundant clonotypes was used as exploratory dynamics analysis. Each responding clone was given a CD4 or CD8 phenotype based on the CD4+ and CD8+ repertoires, which had been sequenced separately. Using fastp trimming at Q25 and MiXCR clonotype assembly, TCRdb reanalyzed the public sequencing data and kept in-frame beta chains. Rows are unified per CDR3 protein, each entry keeping the most common DNA and genes. Here the V and J calls rest on TCRdb's processing, not on the authors' analysis. This sample comprises approximately 250,000 distinct CDR3 sequences, 15% to 17% of them detected only once. Of the sample, 2.1% is held by the ten largest clones.

PBMCs were isolated by Ficoll-Paque density gradient centrifugation. The sample was PBMCs or a T cell subset sorted from them (not recorded which). This chain joins TRBV29-1 to TRBJ1-5, with the D segment identity uncertain. The receptor was derived from an adult woman who had mild COVID-19 (a few samples of this study predate the infection). The sample titles of this study are shuffled in the database, so cell type and time point are left out; the donor was told from shared clones. Here the CDR3 is given as CSVAENSNQPQHF. The DNA sequence is given as TGCAGCGTTGCTGAGAATAGCAATCAGCCCCAGCATTTT.